The next 18 T cell receptor beta chains were all read from a single sample in a study of CD8 T cells in Susac syndrome. RNA totalling roughly 0.5 to 1 ug underwent reverse transcription with random hexamers. From the immunoSEQ multiplex PCR reads, TCRdb called clonotypes with MiXCR, one entry per CDR3 protein. The profile shows about 120,000 distinct CDR3 sequences, 90% to 95% of them singletons. The sample was CD8+ T cells from PBMCs. These receptors were taken from a human donor with Susac syndrome.

The J gene is TRBJ2-4, the V gene TRBV29-1, with 7 bases aligning to TRBD1. V lost 3 bases, J lost 3 bases, and 2 bases stayed unmatched. The germline gives CDR1 SQVTM, CDR2 ANQGSEA. The CDR3 covers 13 residues. The CDR3 sequence: CSVDTGDKNIQYF. The CDR3 region has the DNA TGCAGCGTTGACACAGGGGACAAAAACATTCAGTACTTC. Together with reference TRBV29-1 and TRBJ2-4, the CDR3 gives the full variable domain: SAVISQKPSRDICQRGTSLTIQCQVDSQVTMMFWYRQQPGQSLTLIATANQGSEATYESGFVIDKFPISRPNLTFSTLTVSNMSPEDSSIYLCSVDTGDKNIQYFGAGTRLSVL.

The chain joins TRBV12-5 to TRBJ1-4; TRBD1 aligns across 7 bases. CDR1 is LGHNT and CDR2 is FRNRAP in the germline V gene. After removal of 5 bases from V and 3 bases from J, the junction contained 9 bases not matched to a gene. CDR3 length: 16 residues. CDR3 sequence: CASGLDITGANEKLFF. For the CDR3, the DNA is TGTGCTAGTGGTCTGGATATTACAGGGGCTAATGAAAAACTGTTTTTT.

This chain uses TRBV13 with TRBJ2-7, with 9 bases identical to TRBD1. The CDR3 sequence is 15 residues long. In germline, CDR1 is PRHDT, CDR2 FYEKMQ (reference sequence). Germline trimming cut 2 bases from V and 5 bases from J; bases unmatched to any gene: 7. The CDR3, as DNA: TGTGCCAGCAGCTTACAGGGACAGGGAATTAACGAGCAGTACTTC. Its translation is CASSLQGQGINEQYF.

This clonotype appeared once. The chain couples TRBV12-3 or TRBV12-4 to TRBJ2-1; no reliable D call. The CDR3 runs to 13 residues. Trimming stripped 3 bases from V and 6 bases from J, with 9 bases between. Here the CDR3 DNA reads TGTGCCAGCAGTTTTGGAGCGCTCAATGAGCAGTTCTTC. This encodes CASSFGALNEQFF.

V usage is TRBV29-1 and J usage is TRBJ2-7, with D unclear. The germline V gene has CDR1 SQVTM and CDR2 ANQGSEA. CDR3 size: 15 residues. The V end was cut by 3 bases, the J end by 2 bases, with 17 bases between. The CDR3 nucleotides are TGCAGCGTTGAGGGTTTGGCTCCTTTGCCCTACGAGCAGTACTTC. Its protein is CSVEGLAPLPYEQYF.

V gene TRBV4-2 combines with J gene TRBJ2-1, with 9 bases lining up with TRBD2. Trimming removed 1 base from V and 3 bases from J; junction bases left unmatched: 1. The CDR3 sequence is 15 residues long. Germline CDR1 is LGHNA and CDR2 is YNFKEQ. The CDR3 region is CASSQVAGDYNEQFF. As DNA, the CDR3 is TGTGCCAGCAGCCAAGTAGCGGGGGACTACAATGAGCAGTTCTTC.

V gene TRBV5-6 combines with J gene TRBJ2-3, with TRBD2 matching over 14 bases. This CDR3 contains 16 residues. J was trimmed by 4 bases and V by 4 bases; bases with no gene match: 5. Germline loops: CDR1 SGHDT, CDR2 YYEEEE. The CDR3 nucleotides are TGTGCCAGCAGCGGGGGACTAGCGGGGGATGCAGATACGCAGTATTTT. This gives the protein CASSGGLAGDADTQYF.

In its sample, this clonotype was seen once. Here the CDR3 reads CASSQATSGGGYTF. The CDR3, as DNA: TGCGCCAGCAGCCAAGCGACATCAGGTGGAGGCTACACCTTC. V gene TRBV4-1 combines with J gene TRBJ1-2; D unclear. CDR1 is MGHRA and CDR2 is YSYEKL in the germline V gene. V was shortened by 1 base and J by 8 bases, with 14 bases between the two germline ends. This CDR3 is built from 14 residues.

This clonotype was counted once. CDR3 residues: CASSLRERNEQFF. For the CDR3, the DNA is TGCGCCAGCAGCTTGAGGGAGAGGAATGAGCAGTTCTTC. V and J are TRBV5-1 and TRBJ2-1; a weak D match, TRBD2 (5 bases). CDR3 length: 13 residues. V was trimmed by 1 base and J by 7 bases, leaving 9 bases between them. Looked up from germline, CDR1 is SGHRS and CDR2 is YFSETQ.

This sequence joins TRBV6-2 or TRBV6-3 and TRBJ2-3; 9 positions agree with TRBD2. CDR3 length: 18 amino acids. Germline trimming cut 0 bases from V and 0 bases from J; bases unmatched to any gene: 7. Germline V CDR1 and CDR2: MNHEY, SVGEGT. The CDR3 DNA follows: TGTGCCAGCAGTTACTCTAGCGGGGGTCAACCTAGCACAGATACGCAGTATTTT. As protein: CASSYSSGGQPSTDTQYF.

CDR3 sequence: CASSLGTASNQPQHF. In DNA, the CDR3 is TGTGCCAGCAGCTTAGGGACAGCTAGCAATCAGCCCCAGCATTTT. The chain recombines TRBV11-2 with TRBJ1-5; D possibly corresponds to TRBD1 (6 bases). Germline V gene sequence: CDR1 SGHAT, CDR2 FQNNGV. The germline V and J ends were trimmed by 1 base and 0 bases, with 7 bases remaining between them. The CDR3 consists of 15 residues.

The V gene is TRBV30, the J gene TRBJ2-3; 10 bases match TRBD1. Germline loops: CDR1 GTSNPN, CDR2 SVGIG (reference sequence). This CDR3 has 13 amino acids. Germline trimming cut 6 bases from V and 7 bases from J; bases unmatched to any gene: 7. The CDR3 is CACRDRGWHTQYF. The CDR3 region has the DNA TGTGCCTGCCGGGACAGGGGATGGCATACGCAGTATTTT.

This rearrangement joins TRBV5-4 to TRBJ2-1; TRBD1 matches 9 bases. The CDR3 length is 15 residues. J gave up 4 bases and V 6 bases, and 8 bases lay outside the gene matches. Germline V gives CDR1 SGHNT, CDR2 YYREEE (reference sequence). The CDR3 coding sequence is TGTGCCAGCACTCTGGACAGGGGAACTTACAATGAGCAGTTCTTC. It is translated as CASTLDRGTYNEQFF.

This clonotype appeared a single time. For the CDR3, the DNA is TGCAGCGTTGAAGATCCAAAGGATCCCCGCTTTGGCTACACCTTC. Translated: CSVEDPKDPRFGYTF. J is TRBJ1-2 and V is TRBV29-1; no firm D call. The CDR3 length is 15 residues. With 0 bases removed from V and 7 bases from J, the gap between germline ends came to 18 bases. CDR1 is SQVTM, CDR2 ANQGSEA, per germline.

The V and J genes are TRBV3-1 and TRBJ2-5; 10 nucleotides line up with TRBD2. The CDR3 loop spans 15 amino acids. The germline CDR1 and CDR2 sequences are LGHDT and YNNKEL (reference sequence). V was clipped by 3 bases and J by 1 base; unmatched bases: 2. The CDR3 coding sequence is TGTGCCAGCAGCCATACTAGCGGGGCCCAAGAGACCCAGTACTTC. The encoded protein is CASSHTSGAQETQYF.

The chain joins TRBV7-6 to TRBJ2-7; D perhaps matches TRBD1 (5 bases). The V gene's germline CDR1 is SGHVS and CDR2 FNYEAQ. The CDR3 extends over 12 amino acids. V dropped 5 bases and J dropped 4 bases, with 9 bases sitting between them. The CDR3 is CASSTRVYEQYF. CDR3 nucleotides: TGTGCCAGCAGCACCAGGGTTTACGAGCAGTACTTC.

The V gene is TRBV4-1, the J gene TRBJ2-7; a possible D gene is TRBD2 (7 bases). The CDR3 is made up of 15 amino acids. V was pared by 0 bases and J by 3 bases, with 12 bases between. Germline V CDR1 and CDR2: MGHRA, YSYEKL. CDR3 amino acids: CASSQDEGGGYEQYF. CDR3 in DNA: TGCGCCAGCAGCCAAGATGAGGGAGGGGGCTACGAGCAGTACTTC.

The rearrangement uses TRBV7-3 and TRBJ2-3; D is unclear. V was pared by 0 bases and J by 6 bases, with 4 bases between. CDR1 and CDR2 from the germline V gene are SGHTA and FQGTGA. This CDR3 is 12 amino acids long. CDR3 sequence (DNA): TGTGCCAGCAGCTTAACTTCGGATACGCAGTATTTT. Translating it yields CASSLTSDTQYF.